This T cell receptor (beta chain) was observed in a study of OX40 agonist ivuxolimab in advanced cancers. In the study overall: Two patients with cutaneous melanoma and one with hepatocellular carcinoma, three in total, showed partial responses. Overall study results and limits: Some patients without response likewise showed low normalized clonal expansion. CD4+ and CD8+ blood T cells expanded clonally by week 6 at 0.1 to 3.0 mg/kg.

Sequencing used immunoSEQ multiplex PCR; TCRdb keeps in-frame clones, though not all of them. The sample consists of 75,000 to 95,000 clones, about 90% of them appearing once. With regard to this clone: As yet, its antigen is unknown.

CDR3 size: 11 residues. Germline CDR1 and CDR2: SGHRS and YFSETQ. Trimming left V 1 base short and J 6 bases short, with 2 bases between. Sequencing used CD4+ or CD8+ T cells sorted from blood, obtained in a trial of the OX40 agonist ivuxolimab. This sequence originates from an adult with an advanced solid tumor such as melanoma, head and neck, liver or kidney cancer. This rearrangement joins TRBV5-1 to TRBJ2-1; D is uncertain. The CDR3 DNA follows: TGCGCCAGCAGCTTGATCAATGAGCAGTTCTTC. Residues: CASSLINEQFF.